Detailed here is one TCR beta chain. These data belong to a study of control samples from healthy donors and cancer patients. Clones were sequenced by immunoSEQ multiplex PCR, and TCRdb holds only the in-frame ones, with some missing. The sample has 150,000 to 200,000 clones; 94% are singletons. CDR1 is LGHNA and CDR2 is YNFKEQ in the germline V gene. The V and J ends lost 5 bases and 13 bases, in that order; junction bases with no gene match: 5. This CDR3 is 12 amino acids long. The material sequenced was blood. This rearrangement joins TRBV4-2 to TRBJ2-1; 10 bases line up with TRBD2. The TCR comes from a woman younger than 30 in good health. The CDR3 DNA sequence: TGTGCCAGCAGCTCTGGGACTAGCGATCAGTTCTTC. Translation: CASSSGTSDQFF.